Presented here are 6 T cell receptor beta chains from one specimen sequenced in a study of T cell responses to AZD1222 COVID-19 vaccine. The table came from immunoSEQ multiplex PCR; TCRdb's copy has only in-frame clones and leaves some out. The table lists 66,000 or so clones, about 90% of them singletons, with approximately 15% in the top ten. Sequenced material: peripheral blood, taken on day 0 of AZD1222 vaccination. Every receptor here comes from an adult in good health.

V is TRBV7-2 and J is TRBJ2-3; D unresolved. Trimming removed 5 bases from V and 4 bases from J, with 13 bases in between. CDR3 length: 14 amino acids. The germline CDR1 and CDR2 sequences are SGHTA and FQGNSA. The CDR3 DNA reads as TGTGCCAGCAGCCGCGCAGGATCAGCAGATACGCAGTATTTT. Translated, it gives CASSRAGSADTQYF.

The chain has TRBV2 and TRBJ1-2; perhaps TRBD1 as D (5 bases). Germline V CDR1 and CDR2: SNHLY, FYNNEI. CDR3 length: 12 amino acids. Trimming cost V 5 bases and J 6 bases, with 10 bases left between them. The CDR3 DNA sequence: TGTGCCAGCAGTAGGACAAGGGATGGCTACACCTTC. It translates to CASSRTRDGYTF. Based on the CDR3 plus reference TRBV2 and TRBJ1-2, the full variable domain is EPEVTQTPSHQVTQMGQEVILRCVPISNHLYFYWYRQILGQKVEFLVSFYNNEISEKSEIFDDQFSVERPDGSNFTLKIRSTKLEDSAMYFCASSRTRDGYTFGSGTRLTVV.

The CDR3 reads CASSLFPGLRETQYF. DNA for the CDR3: TGTGCCAGCAGCTTATTCCCAGGGCTAAGGGAGACCCAGTACTTC. The genes are TRBV13 and TRBJ2-5, with D possibly being TRBD1 (5 bases). The CDR3 loop spans 15 amino acids. CDR1 and CDR2 (germline): PRHDT, FYEKMQ (reference sequence). Trimming shortened V by 2 bases and J by 5 bases, and 15 bases separated the two germline ends. Drawing the rest from reference TRBV13 and TRBJ2-5, the complete variable domain is AAGVIQSPRHLIKEKRETATLKCYPIPRHDTVYWYQQGPGQDPQFLISFYEKMQSDKGSIPDRFSAQQFSDYHSELNMSSLELGDSALYFCASSLFPGLRETQYFGPGTRLLVL.

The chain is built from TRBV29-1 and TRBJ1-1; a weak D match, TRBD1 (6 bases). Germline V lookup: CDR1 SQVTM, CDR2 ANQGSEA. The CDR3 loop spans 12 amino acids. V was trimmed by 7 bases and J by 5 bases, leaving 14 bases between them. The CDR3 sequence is CSGGGVETEAFF. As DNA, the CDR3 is TGCAGCGGAGGGGGAGTAGAAACTGAAGCTTTCTTT.

This CDR3 is CASSLGKALNTGELFF. CDR3 bases: TGTGCCAGCAGCTTAGGAAAAGCGCTGAACACCGGGGAGCTGTTTTTT. The rearrangement links TRBV7-2 to TRBJ2-2; D is ambiguous. The CDR3 has 16 amino acids. Trimming stripped 1 base from V and 1 base from J, with 10 bases between. Germline V CDR1 and CDR2: SGHTA, FQGNSA. Based on the CDR3 plus reference TRBV7-2 and TRBJ2-2, the full variable domain is GAGVSQSPSNKVTEKGKDVELRCDPISGHTALYWYRQSLGQGLEFLIYFQGNSAPDKSGLPSDRFSAERTGGSVSTLTIQRTQQEDSAVYLCASSLGKALNTGELFFGEGSRLTVL.

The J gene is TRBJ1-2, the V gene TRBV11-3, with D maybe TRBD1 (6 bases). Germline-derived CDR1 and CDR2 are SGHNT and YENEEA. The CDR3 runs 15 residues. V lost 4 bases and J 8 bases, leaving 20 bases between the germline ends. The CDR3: CASSSDSPDHGGYTF. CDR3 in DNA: TGTGCCAGCAGCTCGGACAGTCCCGACCACGGCGGCTACACCTTC.